A selection of T cell receptor beta chains follows, all from one sample in a study of control samples from healthy donors and cancer patients. The table came from immunoSEQ multiplex PCR; TCRdb's copy has only in-frame clones and leaves some out. The table shows 170,000 or so clones, with nearly 90% occurring only once. The source material was blood. These receptors all come from a woman in her forties or fifties in good health. Both conserved end residues are part of each CDR3. The order of the fields is clone size, V gene, J gene, D gene, CDR3 DNA, CDR3 protein. A D gene is named only where the DNA matches it firmly. The size field is filled for only some rows; it gives once, few, many or a size class.

clone size: -
V gene: TRBV19
J gene: TRBJ1-2
D gene: -
CDR3 DNA: TGTGCCAGTAGTCCCGTTCTAGCCAACTATGGCTACACCTTC
CDR3 protein: CASSPVLANYGYTF

clone size: -
V gene: TRBV19
J gene: TRBJ2-3
D gene: -
CDR3 DNA: TGTGCCAGTAGTTATACCCTAGGACACACAGATACGCAGTATTTT
CDR3 protein: CASSYTLGHTDTQYF

clone size: once
V gene: TRBV24-1
J gene: TRBJ2-7
D gene: -
CDR3 DNA: TGTGCCACCAGTGACGCAAATCGGCTCGACGAGCAGTACTTC
CDR3 protein: CATSDANRLDEQYF

clone size: -
V gene: TRBV7-2
J gene: TRBJ2-1
D gene: -
CDR3 DNA: TGTGCCAGCAGCTTAGGTAGGATGGGGAACAATGAGCAGTTCTTC
CDR3 protein: CASSLGRMGNNEQFF

clone size: -
V gene: TRBV12-3/TRBV12-4
J gene: TRBJ1-2
D gene: -
CDR3 DNA: TGTGCCAGCAGTTCAGGCTATGGCTACACCTTC
CDR3 protein: CASSSGYGYTF

clone size: -
V gene: TRBV30
J gene: TRBJ1-1
D gene: -
CDR3 DNA: TGTGCCTGGAGTGGGCTTAAGGGGTGGACTGAAGCTTTCTTT
CDR3 protein: CAWSGLKGWTEAFF

clone size: -
V gene: TRBV27
J gene: TRBJ2-5
D gene: TRBD1
CDR3 DNA: TGTGCCAGCAGTTTATCGCCTCCGCAGACAGGGGGCACCTGGGAGACCCAGTACTTC
CDR3 protein: CASSLSPPQTGGTWETQYF

clone size: -
V gene: TRBV19
J gene: TRBJ1-5
D gene: -
CDR3 DNA: TGTGCCAGTAGTATAGGGTATAGCAATCAGCCCCAGCATTTT
CDR3 protein: CASSIGYSNQPQHF

clone size: -
V gene: TRBV19
J gene: TRBJ1-2
D gene: -
CDR3 DNA: TGTGCCAGTAGTATAGGGGAGGTTAACTATGGCTACACCTTC
CDR3 protein: CASSIGEVNYGYTF

clone size: few
V gene: TRBV7-9
J gene: TRBJ1-1
D gene: -
CDR3 DNA: TGTGCCAGCAGCCCTGCGGGGAACACTGAAGCTTTCTTT
CDR3 protein: CASSPAGNTEAFF

clone size: -
V gene: TRBV5-4
J gene: TRBJ2-7
D gene: -
CDR3 DNA: TGTGCCAGCAGCCTGTTTGGACCCTACGAGCAGTACTTC
CDR3 protein: CASSLFGPYEQYF

clone size: -
V gene: TRBV11-1
J gene: TRBJ2-2
D gene: -
CDR3 DNA: TGTGCCAGCAGTCCGGTTACGGTCACCGGGGAGCTGTTTTTT
CDR3 protein: CASSPVTVTGELFF

clone size: once
V gene: TRBV3-1/TRBV3-2
J gene: TRBJ1-5
D gene: -
CDR3 DNA: TGTGCCAGCAGCCAAACGATCCGGGACCCCCAGCATTTT
CDR3 protein: CASSQTIRDPQHF

clone size: -
V gene: TRBV28
J gene: TRBJ2-5
D gene: -
CDR3 DNA: TGTGCCAGCAGCTCCTGGGCTGCGGAGACCCAGTACTTC
CDR3 protein: CASSSWAAETQYF

clone size: -
V gene: TRBV28
J gene: TRBJ1-2
D gene: -
CDR3 DNA: TGTGCCAGCAGTTCGCCCGGGACCTTCTATGGCTACACCTTC
CDR3 protein: CASSSPGTFYGYTF

clone size: few
V gene: TRBV29-1
J gene: TRBJ1-5
D gene: TRBD1
CDR3 DNA: TGCAGCGTCGGGACAGCCGATCAGCCCCAGCATTTT
CDR3 protein: CSVGTADQPQHF

clone size: -
V gene: TRBV4-2
J gene: TRBJ1-3
D gene: -
CDR3 DNA: TGTGCCAGCAGCCAAGAATTCAGCTCTGGAAACACCATATATTTT
CDR3 protein: CASSQEFSSGNTIYF

clone size: -
V gene: TRBV19
J gene: TRBJ1-1
D gene: -
CDR3 DNA: TGTGCCAGTAGTTCATGGAGGAGCACTGAAGCTTTCTTT
CDR3 protein: CASSSWRSTEAFF

clone size: -
V gene: TRBV7-3
J gene: TRBJ2-1
D gene: -
CDR3 DNA: TGTGCCAGCGGGCCAACAACCTACAATGAGCAGTTCTTC
CDR3 protein: CASGPTTYNEQFF

clone size: -
V gene: TRBV28
J gene: TRBJ2-5
D gene: TRBD2
CDR3 DNA: TGTGCCAGCAGTTGGGGGGGAGAGACCCAGTACTTC
CDR3 protein: CASSWGGETQYF

clone size: -
V gene: TRBV2
J gene: TRBJ1-4
D gene: TRBD1
CDR3 DNA: TGTGCCAGTGCTACGGGGGACAGGGTGAATGAAAAACTGTTTTTT
CDR3 protein: CASATGDRVNEKLFF

clone size: -
V gene: TRBV12-3/TRBV12-4
J gene: TRBJ1-2
D gene: TRBD1
CDR3 DNA: TGTGCCAGCAGAAGACAGGGGACAGATGGCTACACCTTC
CDR3 protein: CASRRQGTDGYTF

clone size: -
V gene: TRBV9
J gene: TRBJ1-2
D gene: -
CDR3 DNA: TGTGCCAGCAGCGTGTCAGGCTATGGCTACACCTTC
CDR3 protein: CASSVSGYGYTF

clone size: -
V gene: TRBV5-1
J gene: TRBJ2-7
D gene: -
CDR3 DNA: TGCGCCAGCAGCTTGGCCGGCGGGCCCAACTACGAGCAGTACTTC
CDR3 protein: CASSLAGGPNYEQYF

clone size: -
V gene: TRBV6-6
J gene: TRBJ2-7
D gene: TRBD1
CDR3 DNA: TGTGCCAGCAGTGCAGCCGGGACAGAGATCTACGAGCAGTACTTC
CDR3 protein: CASSAAGTEIYEQYF

clone size: -
V gene: TRBV2
J gene: TRBJ2-3
D gene: -
CDR3 DNA: TGTGCCAGCAGGGAAGGACACACAGATACGCAGTATTTT
CDR3 protein: CASREGHTDTQYF

clone size: -
V gene: TRBV30
J gene: TRBJ2-7
D gene: -
CDR3 DNA: TGTGCCTGGAGTCTCAGGGTCCCGTCCTACGAGCAGTACTTC
CDR3 protein: CAWSLRVPSYEQYF

clone size: -
V gene: TRBV6-1
J gene: TRBJ1-1
D gene: -
CDR3 DNA: TGTGCCAGCAGTGAAAGTCGGCTGGGTACTCGCGGGGACCCTGAAGCTTTCTTT
CDR3 protein: CASSESRLGTRGDPEAFF

clone size: -
V gene: TRBV6-5
J gene: TRBJ1-1
D gene: -
CDR3 DNA: TGTGCCAGCAATCTATTCAGGCCGGGGAACACTGAAGCTTTCTTT
CDR3 protein: CASNLFRPGNTEAFF

clone size: -
V gene: TRBV28
J gene: TRBJ2-2
D gene: TRBD2
CDR3 DNA: TGTGCCAGCAGCATAGCGGGGACGAACACCGGGGAGCTGTTTTTT
CDR3 protein: CASSIAGTNTGELFF

clone size: -
V gene: TRBV12-2
J gene: TRBJ1-6
D gene: -
CDR3 DNA: TGTGCAAGTCGCTTTGTGAGCTCCTATAATTCACCCCTCCACTTT
CDR3 protein: CASRFVSSYNSPLHF

clone size: once
V gene: TRBV29-1
J gene: TRBJ2-2
D gene: -
CDR3 DNA: TGCAGCGTGCCGGGACACCCAACCGGGGAGCTGTTTTTT
CDR3 protein: CSVPGHPTGELFF

clone size: once
V gene: TRBV7-9
J gene: TRBJ1-1
D gene: -
CDR3 DNA: TGTGCCAGCAGCTCGAGGACAACGAACACTGAAGCTTTCTTT
CDR3 protein: CASSSRTTNTEAFF

clone size: -
V gene: TRBV10-3
J gene: TRBJ1-5
D gene: -
CDR3 DNA: TGTGCCATCAGTGCGTTTGCGGGGGCTGGGCAGCCCCAGCATTTT
CDR3 protein: CAISAFAGAGQPQHF

clone size: -
V gene: TRBV10-3
J gene: TRBJ1-2
D gene: -
CDR3 DNA: TGTGCCATCTCAAGAACAGACTATGGCTACACCTTC
CDR3 protein: CAISRTDYGYTF

clone size: -
V gene: TRBV27
J gene: TRBJ1-5
D gene: TRBD1
CDR3 DNA: TGTGCCAGCAGTTATCTGTCCGGGACAGGGAATATTCAGCCCCAGCATTTT
CDR3 protein: CASSYLSGTGNIQPQHF

clone size: -
V gene: TRBV30
J gene: TRBJ2-7
D gene: -
CDR3 DNA: TGTGCCTGGAGTCTTAGCTACGAGCAGTACTTC
CDR3 protein: CAWSLSYEQYF

clone size: -
V gene: TRBV6-2/TRBV6-3
J gene: TRBJ2-5
D gene: -
CDR3 DNA: TGTGCCAGCAGTCCAGGGGAGACCCAGTACTTC
CDR3 protein: CASSPGETQYF

clone size: -
V gene: TRBV4-1
J gene: TRBJ1-5
D gene: TRBD1
CDR3 DNA: TGCGCCAGCAGCCCGGGACAGGGCAATCAGCCCCAGCATTTT
CDR3 protein: CASSPGQGNQPQHF